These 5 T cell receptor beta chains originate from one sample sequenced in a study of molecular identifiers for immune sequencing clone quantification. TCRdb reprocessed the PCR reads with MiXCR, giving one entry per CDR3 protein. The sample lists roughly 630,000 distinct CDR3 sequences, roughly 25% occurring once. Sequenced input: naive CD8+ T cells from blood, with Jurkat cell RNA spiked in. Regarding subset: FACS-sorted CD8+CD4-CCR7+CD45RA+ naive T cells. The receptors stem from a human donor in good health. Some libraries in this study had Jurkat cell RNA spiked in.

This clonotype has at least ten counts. The CDR3 DNA is TGTGCCTCCGGCCGGAATGAAAAACTGTTTTTT. Its translation: CASGRNEKLFF. V usage is TRBV28 and J usage is TRBJ1-4; D call uncertain. V was cut by 11 bases and J by 5 bases, with 9 bases left in between. The CDR3 sequence is 11 residues long. Germline V gene sequence: CDR1 MDHEN, CDR2 SYDVKM.

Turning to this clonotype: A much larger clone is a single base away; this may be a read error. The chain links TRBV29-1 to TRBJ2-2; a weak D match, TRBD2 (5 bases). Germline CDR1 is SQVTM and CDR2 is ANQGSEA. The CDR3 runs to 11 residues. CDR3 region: CSVVGNGELIF. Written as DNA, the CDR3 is TGCAGCGTTGTGGGGAACGGGGAGCTGATTTTT.

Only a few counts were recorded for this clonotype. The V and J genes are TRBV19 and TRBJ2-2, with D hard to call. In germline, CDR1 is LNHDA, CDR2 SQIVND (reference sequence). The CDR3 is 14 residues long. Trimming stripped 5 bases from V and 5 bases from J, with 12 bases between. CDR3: CASSALDWTGELFF. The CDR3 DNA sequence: TGTGCCAGTAGTGCTCTCGACTGGACCGGGGAGCTGTTTTTT.

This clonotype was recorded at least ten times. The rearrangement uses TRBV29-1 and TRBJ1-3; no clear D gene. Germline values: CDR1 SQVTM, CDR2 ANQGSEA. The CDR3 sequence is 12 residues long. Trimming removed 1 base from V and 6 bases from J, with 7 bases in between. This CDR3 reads CSVEVAENTIYF. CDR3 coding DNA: TGCAGCGTTGAAGTGGCTGAAAACACCATATATTTT. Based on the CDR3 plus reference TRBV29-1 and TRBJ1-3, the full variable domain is SAVISQKPSRDICQRGTSLTIQCQVDSQVTMMFWYRQQPGQSLTLIATANQGSEATYESGFVIDKFPISRPNLTFSTLTVSNMSPEDSSIYLCSVEVAENTIYFGEGSWLTVV.

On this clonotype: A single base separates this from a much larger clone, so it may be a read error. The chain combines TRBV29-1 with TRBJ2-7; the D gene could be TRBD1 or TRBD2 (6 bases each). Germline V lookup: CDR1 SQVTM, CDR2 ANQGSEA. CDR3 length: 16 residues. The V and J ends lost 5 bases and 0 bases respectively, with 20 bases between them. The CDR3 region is CSVLGGPGMSSYEQYF. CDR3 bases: TGCAGCGTTTTGGGGGGCCCCGGGATGAGCTCCTACGAGCAGTACTTC.